This T cell receptor (beta chain) derives from a study of cytomegalovirus exposure and HLA in healthy donors. Overall study context: Approximately 81% of 300 to 450 genotyped donors fell in the Caucasian-associated ancestry cluster.

PCR employed 60 Vbeta and 13 Jbeta primers. Here immunoSEQ multiplex PCR was the method, and the copy in TCRdb shows in-frame clones only, minus some. The data show 55,000 to 70,000 clones, roughly 89% seen once. Deletions cut 0 bases from V and 5 bases from J, with 11 bases between. The germline CDR1 and CDR2 sequences are SGHRS and YFSETQ. The CDR3 spans 14 residues. The sequenced sample consisted of PBMCs. V is TRBV5-1 and J is TRBJ1-2; maybe TRBD1 (5 bases). The TCR was taken from a young woman in good health and CMV-seronegative. CDR3 loop: CASSLEPGPYGYTF. The CDR3 nucleotides are TGCGCCAGCAGCTTGGAACCAGGGCCATATGGCTACACCTTC.